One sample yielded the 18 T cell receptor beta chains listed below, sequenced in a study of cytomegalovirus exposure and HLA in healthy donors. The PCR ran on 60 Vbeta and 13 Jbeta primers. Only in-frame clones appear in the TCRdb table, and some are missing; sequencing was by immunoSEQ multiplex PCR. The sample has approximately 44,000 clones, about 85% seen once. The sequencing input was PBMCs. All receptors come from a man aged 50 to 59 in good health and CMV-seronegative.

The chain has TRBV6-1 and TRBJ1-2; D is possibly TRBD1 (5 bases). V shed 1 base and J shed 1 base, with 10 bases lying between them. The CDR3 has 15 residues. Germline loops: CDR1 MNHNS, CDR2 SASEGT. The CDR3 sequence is CASSEVAQDNYGYTF. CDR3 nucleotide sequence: TGTGCCAGCAGTGAAGTAGCACAGGATAACTATGGCTACACCTTC.

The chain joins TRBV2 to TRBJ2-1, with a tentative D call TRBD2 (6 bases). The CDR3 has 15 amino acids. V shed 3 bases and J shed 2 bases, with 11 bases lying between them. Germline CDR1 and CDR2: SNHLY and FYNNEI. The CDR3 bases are TGTGCCAGCAGTGATGAGCGGGCACCCTACAATGAGCAGTTCTTC. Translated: CASSDERAPYNEQFF. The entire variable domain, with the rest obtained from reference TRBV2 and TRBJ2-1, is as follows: EPEVTQTPSHQVTQMGQEVILRCVPISNHLYFYWYRQILGQKVEFLVSFYNNEISEKSEIFDDQFSVERPDGSNFTLKIRSTKLEDSAMYFCASSDERAPYNEQFFGPGTRLTVL.

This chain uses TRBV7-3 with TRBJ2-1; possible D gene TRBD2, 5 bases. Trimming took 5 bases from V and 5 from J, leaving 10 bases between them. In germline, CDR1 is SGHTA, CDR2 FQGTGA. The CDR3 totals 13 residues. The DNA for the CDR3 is TGTGCCAGCAGCCCGGGGTTACACAATGAGCAGTTCTTC. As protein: CASSPGLHNEQFF.

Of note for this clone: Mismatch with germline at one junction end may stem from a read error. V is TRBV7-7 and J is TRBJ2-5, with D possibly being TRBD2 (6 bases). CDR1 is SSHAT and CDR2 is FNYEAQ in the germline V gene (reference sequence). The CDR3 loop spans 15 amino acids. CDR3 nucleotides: TGTGCTAGCAGCCCCAGCTGGGGGGACCAAGAGACCCAGTACTTC. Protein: CASSPSWGDQETQYF.

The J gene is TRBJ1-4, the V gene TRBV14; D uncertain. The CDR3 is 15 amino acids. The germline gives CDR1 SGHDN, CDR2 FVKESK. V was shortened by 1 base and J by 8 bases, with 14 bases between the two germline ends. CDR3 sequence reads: CASSQVGVLQEKLFF. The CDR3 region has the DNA TGTGCCAGCAGCCAAGTCGGGGTTCTCCAAGAAAAACTGTTTTTT.

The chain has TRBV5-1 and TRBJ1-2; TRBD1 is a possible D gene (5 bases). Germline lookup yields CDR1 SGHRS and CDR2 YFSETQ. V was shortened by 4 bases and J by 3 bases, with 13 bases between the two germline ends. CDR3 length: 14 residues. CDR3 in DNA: TGCGCCAGCAGCCCGGGGAGGGGTGACTATGGCTACACCTTC. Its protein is CASSPGRGDYGYTF.

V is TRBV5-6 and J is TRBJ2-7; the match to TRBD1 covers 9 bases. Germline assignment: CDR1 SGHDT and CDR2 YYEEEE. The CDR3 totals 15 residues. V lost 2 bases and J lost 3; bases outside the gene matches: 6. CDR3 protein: CASSLPGQGVYEQYF. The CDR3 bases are TGTGCCAGCAGCTTACCGGGACAGGGCGTCTACGAGCAGTACTTC.

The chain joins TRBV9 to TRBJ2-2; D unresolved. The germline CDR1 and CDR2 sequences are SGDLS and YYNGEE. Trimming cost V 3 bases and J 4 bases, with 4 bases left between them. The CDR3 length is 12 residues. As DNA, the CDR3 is TGTGCCAGCAGCGCATCCACCGGGGAGCTGTTTTTT. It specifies CASSASTGELFF.

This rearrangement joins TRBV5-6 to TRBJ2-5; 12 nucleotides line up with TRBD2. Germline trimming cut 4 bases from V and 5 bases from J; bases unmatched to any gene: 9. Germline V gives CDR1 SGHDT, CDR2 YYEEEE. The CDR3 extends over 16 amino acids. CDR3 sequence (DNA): TGTGCCAGCAGCCAGCTAGCGGGGGGGCCCGGGGAGACCCAGTACTTC. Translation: CASSQLAGGPGETQYF.

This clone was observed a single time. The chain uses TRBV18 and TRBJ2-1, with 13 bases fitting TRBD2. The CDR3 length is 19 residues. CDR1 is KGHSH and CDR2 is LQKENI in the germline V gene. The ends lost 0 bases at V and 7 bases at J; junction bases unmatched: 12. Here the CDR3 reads CASSPPRTSGGPPVNEQFF. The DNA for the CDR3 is TGTGCCAGCTCACCACCGAGGACTAGCGGGGGCCCCCCGGTGAATGAGCAGTTCTTC.

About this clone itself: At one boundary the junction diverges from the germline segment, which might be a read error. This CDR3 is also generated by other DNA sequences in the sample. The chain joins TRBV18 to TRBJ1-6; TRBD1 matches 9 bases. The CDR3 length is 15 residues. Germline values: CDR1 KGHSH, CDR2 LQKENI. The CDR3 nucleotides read TGTGCCAGCTCACCGGGGACAGGGAGAAATTCCCCCCTCCACTTT. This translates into CASSPGTGRNSPLHF.

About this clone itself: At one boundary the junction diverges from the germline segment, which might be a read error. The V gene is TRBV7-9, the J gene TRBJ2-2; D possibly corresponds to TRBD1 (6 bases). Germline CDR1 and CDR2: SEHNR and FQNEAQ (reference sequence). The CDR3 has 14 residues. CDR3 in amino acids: CSSRKDSNVGELFF. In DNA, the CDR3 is TGTTCCAGCAGGAAGGACAGTAACGTCGGGGAGCTGTTTTTT.

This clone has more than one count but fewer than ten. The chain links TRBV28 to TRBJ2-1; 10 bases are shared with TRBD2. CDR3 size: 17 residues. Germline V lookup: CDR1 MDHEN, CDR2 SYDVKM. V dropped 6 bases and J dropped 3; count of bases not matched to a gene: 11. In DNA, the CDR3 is TGTGCCAGCAGGCTAGCCACCGGGACTAGCGACTACAATGAGCAGTTCTTC. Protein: CASRLATGTSDYNEQFF.

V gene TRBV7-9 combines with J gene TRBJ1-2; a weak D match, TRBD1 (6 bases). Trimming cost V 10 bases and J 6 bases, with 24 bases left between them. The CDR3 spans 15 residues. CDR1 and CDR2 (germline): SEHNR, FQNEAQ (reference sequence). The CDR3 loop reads CATPAVVTGMDGYTF. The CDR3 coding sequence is TGTGCCACACCTGCGGTTGTGACAGGCATGGATGGCTACACCTTC. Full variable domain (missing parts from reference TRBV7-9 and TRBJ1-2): DTGVSQNPRHKITKRGQNVTFRCDPISEHNRLYWYRQTLGQGPEFLTYFQNEAQLEKSRLLSDRFSAERPKGSFSTLEIQRTEQGDSAMYLCATPAVVTGMDGYTFGSGTRLTVV.

CDR3 DNA sequence: TGTGCCAGTAGTATTTGGAGAGATACGCAGTATTTT. Translating it yields CASSIWRDTQYF. J is TRBJ2-3 and V is TRBV19; D not certain. CDR3 size: 12 residues. Looked up from germline, CDR1 is LNHDA and CDR2 is SQIVND (reference sequence). Trimming cost V 3 bases and J 5 bases, with 6 bases left between them.

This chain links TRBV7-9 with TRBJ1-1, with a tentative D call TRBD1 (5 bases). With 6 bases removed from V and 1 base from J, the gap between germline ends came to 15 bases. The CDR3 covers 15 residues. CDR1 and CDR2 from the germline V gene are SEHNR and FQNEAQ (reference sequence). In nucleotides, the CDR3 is TGTGCCAGCAGTTTCTCGACAGACTCGAACACTGAAGCTTTCTTT. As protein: CASSFSTDSNTEAFF.

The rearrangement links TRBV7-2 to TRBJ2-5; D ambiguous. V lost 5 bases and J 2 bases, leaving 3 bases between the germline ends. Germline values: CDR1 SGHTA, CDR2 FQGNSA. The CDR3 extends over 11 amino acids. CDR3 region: CASSPQETQYF. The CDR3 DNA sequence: TGTGCCAGCAGCCCTCAAGAGACCCAGTACTTC.

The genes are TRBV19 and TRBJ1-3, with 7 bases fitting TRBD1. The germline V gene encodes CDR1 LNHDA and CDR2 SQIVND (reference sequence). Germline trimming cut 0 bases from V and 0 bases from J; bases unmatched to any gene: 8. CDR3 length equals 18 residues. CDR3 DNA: TGTGCCAGTAGTATAGATCGGCGGACAGGCCACTCTGGAAACACCATATATTTT. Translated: CASSIDRRTGHSGNTIYF.